The 26 T cell receptor beta chains reported below all come from one sample, sequenced in a study of technical replicates of blood from a handful of donors. Here immunoSEQ multiplex PCR was the method, and the copy in TCRdb shows in-frame clones only, minus some. The sample includes under 100,000 clones, approximately 94% seen only once; the top ten take 0.2% to 0.25%. Sequencing used T cells isolated from PBMCs. Receptors were obtained from a human donor in good health.

This clone is a singleton in its sample. The rearrangement links TRBV5-1 to TRBJ2-1; 10 nucleotides align to TRBD2. The CDR3 spans 13 residues. J lost 5 bases, V lost 5 bases, and 1 base had no gene match. Germline values: CDR1 SGHRS, CDR2 YFSETQ. CDR3 in amino acids: CASRLAGNNEQFF. The CDR3 DNA follows: TGCGCCAGCAGACTAGCGGGGAACAATGAGCAGTTCTTC.

The chain joins TRBV4-2 to TRBJ1-3; the D is unclear. This CDR3 contains 16 residues. V shed 1 base and J shed 0 bases, with 10 bases lying between them. The germline gives CDR1 LGHNA, CDR2 YNFKEQ. The CDR3 sequence: CASSQAFTYSGNTIYF. CDR3 nucleotide sequence: TGTGCCAGCAGCCAAGCTTTCACCTACTCTGGAAACACCATATATTTT.

V and J are TRBV29-1 and TRBJ2-1; TRBD2 is a possible D gene (6 bases). The CDR3 covers 16 residues. V was clipped by 4 bases and J by 2 bases, with 18 bases between them. In germline, CDR1 is SQVTM, CDR2 ANQGSEA. The CDR3 DNA follows: TGCAGCGTTGCCCGGTACGGTGCGGGGCCCTACAATGAGCAGTTCTTC. Translating gives CSVARYGAGPYNEQFF.

This rearrangement joins TRBV13 to TRBJ1-4, with 8 bases identical to TRBD1. The V segment lost 5 bases and the J segment 8 bases; nucleotides outside the gene matches: 10. CDR1 is PRHDT and CDR2 is FYEKMQ in the germline V gene (reference sequence). The CDR3 contains 15 residues. Here the CDR3 DNA reads TGTGCCAGCAGCCCAGGACAGGGATTGCGGGAAAAACTGTTTTTT. Its translation: CASSPGQGLREKLFF.

This clone has only one observation. The chain has TRBV27 and TRBJ1-2; 7 nucleotides line up with TRBD1. The ends lost 5 bases at V and 4 bases at J; junction bases unmatched: 7. This CDR3 contains 14 residues. Germline V gene sequence: CDR1 MNHEY, CDR2 SMNVEV (reference sequence). In DNA form, the CDR3 reads TGTGCCAGCAGTAATTCCGACAGGGCCTATGGCTACACCTTC. This translates into CASSNSDRAYGYTF.

This clone was seen once. CDR3 loop: CASSLRRASSYNEQFF. The CDR3 DNA sequence: TGTGCCAGCAGTTTGCGGAGGGCTAGCTCCTACAATGAGCAGTTCTTC. The chain carries TRBV27 and TRBJ2-1; maybe TRBD2 (6 bases). The germline V gene has CDR1 MNHEY and CDR2 SMNVEV (reference sequence). Deletions cut 3 bases from V and 0 bases from J, with 12 bases between. The CDR3 is 16 residues long.

This chain connects TRBV7-6 to TRBJ2-3; D is undetermined. CDR3 length: 13 amino acids. Germline CDR1 and CDR2: SGHVS and FNYEAQ. V gave up 5 bases and J gave up 4 bases, with 10 bases separating them. Here the CDR3 DNA reads TGTGCCAGCAGCCCCCTAGTAGCAGATACGCAGTATTTT. Encoded protein: CASSPLVADTQYF.

The genes are TRBV19 and TRBJ2-5; 7 bases are a match to TRBD2. J gave up 6 bases and V 3 bases, and 16 bases lay outside the gene matches. The CDR3 consists of 17 residues. Germline V CDR1 and CDR2: LNHDA, SQIVND (reference sequence). CDR3 coding DNA: TGTGCCAGTAGTATCGTCCCTCTAACCGGGAGGAGGAAGACCCAGTACTTC. Its protein is CASSIVPLTGRRKTQYF. Combining the CDR3 with reference TRBV19 and TRBJ2-5 gives the whole variable domain DGGITQSPKYLFRKEGQNVTLSCEQNLNHDAMYWYRQDPGQGLRLIYYSQIVNDFQKGDIAEGYSVSREKKESFPLTVTSAQKNPTAFYLCASSIVPLTGRRKTQYFGPGTRLLVL.

The V gene is TRBV10-2, the J gene TRBJ2-1; tentatively, D is TRBD2 (5 bases). Trimming stripped 6 bases from V and 2 bases from J, with 20 bases between. The germline CDR1 and CDR2 sequences are WSHSY and SAAADI. The CDR3 sequence is 17 residues long. Here the CDR3 DNA reads TGCGCCAGCAGCTTTGTGGCGGGCCCTCTTACCTACAATGAGCAGTTCTTC. This sequence encodes CASSFVAGPLTYNEQFF.

The chain uses TRBV29-1 and TRBJ1-1, with 7 bases identical to TRBD1. V lost 7 bases to trimming and J lost 1 base; unmatched junction nucleotides: 0. Looked up from germline, CDR1 is SQVTM and CDR2 is ANQGSEA. CDR3 length equals 11 residues. CDR3 sequence (DNA): TGCAGCGGGACAGGGAACACTGAAGCTTTCTTT. Its translation is CSGTGNTEAFF.

The V call is TRBV5-5, the J call TRBJ1-5, with TRBD1 as a possible D gene (6 bases). The CDR3 covers 17 residues. The germline V and J ends were trimmed by 4 bases and 8 bases, with 25 bases remaining between them. Looked up from germline, CDR1 is SGHKS and CDR2 is YYEKEE (reference sequence). The CDR3 sequence is CASSLNTGKLGLEPQHF. The CDR3 region has the DNA TGTGCCAGCAGCCTTAATACAGGGAAGTTAGGCCTGGAGCCCCAGCATTTT.

For the CDR3, the DNA is TGTGCCAGCAGCTTAGGGGGGACAGGGGGTTACGAGCAGTACTTC. Translated, it gives CASSLGGTGGYEQYF. V usage is TRBV11-2 and J usage is TRBJ2-7; 11 bases line up with TRBD1. V lost 1 base and J lost 4; bases outside the gene matches: 3. The germline V gene encodes CDR1 SGHAT and CDR2 FQNNGV. This CDR3 has 15 amino acids. Supplemented by reference TRBV11-2 and TRBJ2-7, the full variable domain reads EAGVAQSPRYKIIEKRQSVAFWCNPISGHATLYWYQQILGQGPKLLIQFQNNGVVDDSQLPKDRFSAERLKGVDSTLKIQPAKLEDSAVYLCASSLGGTGGYEQYFGPGTRLTVT.

This clone was found once. V usage is TRBV4-1 and J usage is TRBJ1-3; D not resolved. The length of the CDR3 is 16 residues. CDR1 is MGHRA and CDR2 is YSYEKL in the germline V gene. V gave up 4 bases and J gave up 0 bases, with 13 bases separating them. CDR3 coding DNA: TGCGCCAGCAGCCGCCTAGAAGGCAGCTCTGGAAACACCATATATTTT. Translation: CASSRLEGSSGNTIYF.

The V gene is TRBV6-6, the J gene TRBJ1-2; TRBD1 agrees at 7 bases. V was clipped by 6 bases and J by 8 bases; unmatched bases: 12. CDR1 is MNHNY, CDR2 SVGAGI, per germline (reference sequence). The CDR3 consists of 14 residues. CDR3 DNA: TGTGCCAGCAGCCTTAGGGGGCGGCAGGAAGGCTACACCTTC. As protein: CASSLRGRQEGYTF.

This sequence joins TRBV14 and TRBJ1-2; D is undetermined. The length of the CDR3 is 14 residues. Trimming removed 4 bases from V and 4 bases from J, with 13 bases in between. Germline V gives CDR1 SGHDN, CDR2 FVKESK. The CDR3 is CASSPRPSRYGYTF. CDR3 sequence (DNA): TGTGCCAGCAGCCCTAGGCCTAGCCGCTATGGCTACACCTTC.

V gene TRBV6-5 combines with J gene TRBJ2-1, with D possibly being TRBD2 (6 bases). Trimming cost V 2 bases and J 8 bases, with 16 bases left between them. This CDR3 has 15 amino acids. From germline, CDR1 is MNHEY and CDR2 SVGAGI. The CDR3 region is CASSYLTSWGDEQFF. The CDR3 nucleotides are TGTGCCAGCAGTTACCTGACTAGTTGGGGCGATGAGCAGTTCTTC.

The sample holds one count of this clone. The chain couples TRBV18 to TRBJ2-1, with TRBD2 matching over 7 bases. V shed 5 bases and J 6 bases; nucleotides not matched to a gene: 10. This CDR3 has 15 residues. The germline V gene has CDR1 KGHSH and CDR2 LQKENI. CDR3 nucleotides: TGTGCCAGCTCAGGCCGGGACTACGACGGCAATGAGCAGTTCTTC. This translates into CASSGRDYDGNEQFF. Full variable domain (missing parts from reference TRBV18 and TRBJ2-1): NAGVMQNPRHLVRRRGQEARLRCSPMKGHSHVYWYRQLPEEGLKFMVYLQKENIIDESGMPKERFSAEFPKEGPSILRIQQVVRGDSAAYFCASSGRDYDGNEQFFGPGTRLTVL.

The chain has TRBV6-5 and TRBJ2-2; 9 bases are a match to TRBD1. The CDR3 is 13 residues long. V was pared by 5 bases and J by 8 bases, with 3 bases of the junction left unmatched. The germline CDR1 and CDR2 sequences are MNHEY and SVGAGI. The CDR3 protein is CASSRDRVGELFF. CDR3 in DNA: TGTGCCAGCAGTCGGGACAGGGTAGGGGAGCTGTTTTTT.

The chain carries TRBV28 and TRBJ2-1, with D possibly matching TRBD2 (6 bases). V gave up 2 bases and J gave up 10 bases, with 9 bases separating them. The CDR3 is 12 amino acids. Per the germline V gene, CDR1 is MDHEN and CDR2 is SYDVKM. CDR3 amino acids: CASSLGGLEQFF. The DNA for the CDR3 is TGTGCCAGCAGTTTAGGGGGGTTGGAGCAGTTCTTC.

Worth noting for this clone: Other nucleotide sequences in the sample specify the same CDR3. This rearrangement joins TRBV7-3 to TRBJ1-1; D not certain. The CDR3 runs 14 residues. V was trimmed by 2 bases and J by 1 base, leaving 8 bases between them. Germline loops: CDR1 SGHTA, CDR2 FQGTGA. The DNA for the CDR3 is TGTGCCAGCAGCTTATTAGGAGGGAACACTGAAGCTTTCTTT. Translated: CASSLLGGNTEAFF.

This chain joins TRBV19 and TRBJ1-1, with 7 positions matching TRBD1. Losses at the gene ends were 10 bases for V and 2 bases for J; bases not matched to a gene: 7. This CDR3 region has 13 residues. Germline V gene data show CDR1 as LNHDA and CDR2 as SQIVND (reference sequence). The CDR3 here is CATIRDSNTEAFF. The DNA of the CDR3 is TGTGCCACCATCCGGGACAGTAACACTGAAGCTTTCTTT. Using reference TRBV19 and TRBJ1-1 for the parts outside the CDR3, the full variable domain is DGGITQSPKYLFRKEGQNVTLSCEQNLNHDAMYWYRQDPGQGLRLIYYSQIVNDFQKGDIAEGYSVSREKKESFPLTVTSAQKNPTAFYLCATIRDSNTEAFFGQGTRLTVV.

The rearrangement links TRBV5-6 to TRBJ2-7, with D possibly matching TRBD2 (7 bases). Germline V gene sequence: CDR1 SGHDT, CDR2 YYEEEE. The CDR3 runs to 15 residues. V was cut by 2 bases and J by 4 bases, with 16 bases left in between. The CDR3 is CASSFGGGLEYEQYF. CDR3 DNA sequence: TGTGCCAGCAGCTTTGGCGGGGGCCTCGAGTACGAGCAGTACTTC.

V is TRBV6-6 and J is TRBJ1-1; D ambiguous. The CDR3 loop spans 13 amino acids. In germline, CDR1 is MNHNY, CDR2 SVGAGI (reference sequence). V lost 0 bases and J lost 8, with 10 bases in between. CDR3 DNA sequence: TGTGCCAGCAGTTACTCCTCAGGCTGGGAAGCTTTCTTT. Translated: CASSYSSGWEAFF.

The V gene is TRBV6-1, the J gene TRBJ2-2; a weak D match, TRBD1 (5 bases). Trimming took 4 bases from V and 7 from J, leaving 13 bases between them. CDR1 is MNHNS, CDR2 SASEGT, per germline. The CDR3 runs to 14 residues. CDR3 protein: CASSGRGLGGELFF. CDR3 in DNA: TGTGCCAGCAGTGGTAGGGGCCTTGGCGGGGAGCTGTTTTTT.

The rearrangement joins TRBV5-4 to TRBJ2-1; a weak D match, TRBD1 (5 bases). CDR1 is SGHNT and CDR2 is YYREEE in the germline V gene (reference sequence). V was clipped by 3 bases and J by 2 bases, with 12 bases between them. This CDR3 has 15 residues. The DNA for the CDR3 is TGTGCCAGCAGCTCAGACAGATTAGCCTACAATGAGCAGTTCTTC. It translates to CASSSDRLAYNEQFF.

The chain uses TRBV18 and TRBJ2-4; D perhaps matches TRBD1 (6 bases). V dropped 2 bases and J dropped 8 bases, with 10 bases sitting between them. Germline V gene lookup returns CDR1 KGHSH and CDR2 LQKENI. This CDR3 has 13 residues. The CDR3: CASSPGGWYIQYF. CDR3 DNA: TGTGCCAGCTCACCAGGGGGCTGGTACATTCAGTACTTC.